The source of this T cell receptor (beta chain) is a study of blood T cell repertoires in COVID-19. The overall study: Nucleic acid was either cDNA or gDNA, and it came from T cells, B-cell-depleted T cells, or PBMCs.

V lost 4 bases and J 4 bases, leaving 13 bases between the germline ends. The CDR3 consists of 15 residues. From germline, CDR1 is KGHDR and CDR2 SFDVKD. Clinical histories supplied by participants themselves formed the basis of cohort assignment. During the 2 weeks before they entered the study, exposed participants had met someone with a PCR-confirmed or clinician-diagnosed COVID-19 case. Original data processing: Reference gene primer amplification yielded estimated nucleated cell counts. Assay: immunoSEQ multiplex PCR; the TCRdb copy retains only in-frame clones and omits some. D and trimming come from the DNA, and the V and J calls and clone size come from that table. In the table there are around 250,000 clones, more than 75% of which are singletons.

The V gene is TRBV24-1, the J gene TRBJ1-5; D perhaps matches TRBD1 (5 bases). The sample taken for sequencing was PBMCs or T cells enriched from blood (not recorded which). This receptor was obtained from a woman in her forties or fifties who had been exposed to COVID-19. CDR3 loop: CATSEGGTPNQPQHF. As DNA, the CDR3 is TGTGCCACCAGTGAGGGAGGGACTCCAAATCAGCCCCAGCATTTT.